One sample yielded the 19 T cell receptor beta chains listed below, sequenced in a study of blood T cell repertoires in COVID-19. Sequencing used immunoSEQ multiplex PCR; TCRdb keeps in-frame clones, though not all of them. The table shows some 450,000 clones, with around 90% occurring only once. The sample taken for sequencing was peripheral blood. Receptor source: a man aged 18 to 29 with COVID-19, enrolled during active disease.

A remark on this clone: Just one base apart from a much larger clone, this may be a read error. The chain recombines TRBV13 with TRBJ2-1; D unresolved. This CDR3 is built from 11 residues. CDR1 is PRHDT and CDR2 is FYEKMQ in the germline V gene (reference sequence). V was shortened by 5 bases and J by 4 bases, with 3 bases between the two germline ends. Written as DNA, the CDR3 is TGTGCCAGCAGCCAATACAATGAGCAGTTCTTC. Protein product: CASSQYNEQFF.

The chain links TRBV5-1 to TRBJ2-7, with 9 bases aligning to TRBD1. J lost 1 base, V lost 4 bases, and 15 bases had no gene match. The CDR3 runs 18 residues. Looked up from germline, CDR1 is SGHRS and CDR2 is YFSETQ. In nucleotides, the CDR3 is TGCGCCAGCAGCCAAGCGGGGACAGGGAACATTTATTCCTACGAGCAGTACTTC. Residues: CASSQAGTGNIYSYEQYF.

This clone has only a few counts. The CDR3 DNA reads as TGTGCCAGCAGATTCGGAGTACGTCTGGGCACAGATACGCAGTATTTT. This codes for CASRFGVRLGTDTQYF. The V call is TRBV2, the J call TRBJ2-3; D remains unclear. CDR1 and CDR2 (germline): SNHLY, FYNNEI. The CDR3 runs 16 residues. V was clipped by 6 bases and J by 1 base, with 17 bases between them. Based on the CDR3 plus reference TRBV2 and TRBJ2-3, the full variable domain is EPEVTQTPSHQVTQMGQEVILRCVPISNHLYFYWYRQILGQKVEFLVSFYNNEISEKSEIFDDQFSVERPDGSNFTLKIRSTKLEDSAMYFCASRFGVRLGTDTQYFGPGTRLTVL.

The J gene is TRBJ2-3, the V gene TRBV11-2, with 7 positions matching TRBD1. The V gene's germline CDR1 is SGHAT and CDR2 FQNNGV. V lost 0 bases to trimming and J lost 3 bases; unmatched junction nucleotides: 3. The CDR3 is 15 amino acids. Here the CDR3 DNA reads TGTGCCAGCAGCTTAGATAGGGGGCAAACAGATACGCAGTATTTT. It translates to CASSLDRGQTDTQYF.

The chain uses TRBV2 and TRBJ2-1; no definite D call. V dropped 5 bases and J dropped 8 bases, with 7 bases sitting between them. This CDR3 spans 11 amino acids. Germline lookup yields CDR1 SNHLY and CDR2 FYNNEI. CDR3 region: CASSRSDEQFF. In nucleotides, the CDR3 is TGTGCCAGCAGTAGGAGCGATGAGCAGTTCTTC.

This clone was seen a few times. The rearrangement links TRBV27 to TRBJ1-6, with 9 nucleotides matching TRBD1. In germline, CDR1 is MNHEY, CDR2 SMNVEV (reference sequence). The CDR3 loop spans 15 amino acids. J lost 7 bases, V lost 6 bases, and 7 bases had no gene match. CDR3 in amino acids: CASSQDRGGNSPLHF. DNA for the CDR3: TGTGCCAGCAGCCAGGACAGGGGCGGCAATTCACCCCTCCACTTT.

The V gene is TRBV21-1, the J gene TRBJ2-7; the D segment call TRBD1 is taken from the table without a DNA check. TRBV21-1 is a recognized pseudogene. The CDR3 totals 13 residues. The CDR3: CASNPTGGSEQYF. The CDR3 bases are TGTGCCAGCAACCCAACAGGGGGGAGCGAGCAGTACTTC.

This chain joins TRBV7-9 and TRBJ2-7; 7 bases line up with TRBD2. The CDR3 totals 19 residues. Germline CDR1 is SEHNR and CDR2 is FQNEAQ (reference sequence). With 5 bases clipped from V and 3 bases from J, the junction kept 22 bases outside the gene matches. The CDR3: CASSPPPEQTSSRGYEQYF. Here the CDR3 DNA reads TGTGCCAGCAGCCCACCACCTGAACAGACTAGCTCGCGGGGCTACGAGCAGTACTTC.

CDR3: CASSPGESGYTF. In DNA, the CDR3 is TGCGCCAGCAGCCCTGGTGAGAGTGGCTACACCTTC. The chain employs TRBV4-1 and TRBJ1-2; D is undetermined. Germline CDR1 is MGHRA and CDR2 is YSYEKL. CDR3 length: 12 amino acids. The V end lost 4 bases, the J end lost 7 bases, and 10 bases lay between the germline ends.

The chain employs TRBV2 and TRBJ2-1, with D hard to call. Trimming stripped 8 bases from V and 10 bases from J, with 6 bases between. Germline values: CDR1 SNHLY, CDR2 FYNNEI. The CDR3 is 9 amino acids. DNA for the CDR3: TGTGCCAGCGGGCTAGAGCAGTTCTTC. This encodes CASGLEQFF.

This chain joins TRBV20-1 and TRBJ1-2, with D unresolved. The CDR3 has 10 amino acids. Germline loops: CDR1 DFQATT, CDR2 SNEGSKA (reference sequence). Deletions cut 6 bases from V and 6 bases from J, with 8 bases between. CDR3 sequence reads: CSAIRDGYTF. CDR3 nucleotide sequence: TGCAGTGCGATTCGGGATGGCTACACCTTC.

V and J are TRBV7-2 and TRBJ2-1; possible D gene TRBD2, 5 bases. Trimming cost V 1 base and J 12 bases, with 16 bases left between them. CDR3 length equals 14 residues. CDR1 SGHTA and CDR2 FQGNSA come from the germline V gene. CDR3 amino acids: CASSLGASQRWQFF. The CDR3, as DNA: TGTGCCAGCAGCTTAGGGGCCTCGCAGCGGTGGCAGTTCTTC.

The J gene is TRBJ2-2, the V gene TRBV5-1, with 7 positions matching TRBD1. The CDR3 is 17 residues long. V shed 4 bases and J 4 bases; nucleotides not matched to a gene: 13. The germline gives CDR1 SGHRS, CDR2 YFSETQ. The DNA of the CDR3 is TGCGCCAGCAGCCCCCTGACAGGGTTAAGGACCACCGGGGAGCTGTTTTTT. Its protein product is CASSPLTGLRTTGELFF.

The chain uses TRBV18 and TRBJ1-5, with 8 bases identical to TRBD1. The CDR3 is made up of 15 amino acids. CDR1 is KGHSH, CDR2 LQKENI, per germline. The junction had 5 bases not matched to a gene; V was cut back by 2 bases and J by 5 bases. The DNA for the CDR3 is TGTGCCAGCTCACCAAGGGGACAGGCCGATCAGCCCCAGCATTTT. This codes for CASSPRGQADQPQHF. Full variable domain (remainder filled in from reference TRBV18 and TRBJ1-5): NAGVMQNPRHLVRRRGQEARLRCSPMKGHSHVYWYRQLPEEGLKFMVYLQKENIIDESGMPKERFSAEFPKEGPSILRIQQVVRGDSAAYFCASSPRGQADQPQHFGDGTRLSIL.

This chain connects TRBV5-4 to TRBJ1-1; D is unclear. CDR1 is SGHNT and CDR2 is YYREEE in the germline V gene (reference sequence). This CDR3 region has 14 residues. The germline V and J ends were trimmed by 0 bases and 0 bases, with 6 bases remaining between them. This CDR3 reads CASSLAIVNTEAFF. CDR3 coding DNA: TGTGCCAGCAGCTTGGCCATAGTGAACACTGAAGCTTTCTTT. Combining the CDR3 with reference TRBV5-4 and TRBJ1-1 gives the whole variable domain ETGVTQSPTHLIKTRGQQVTLRCSSQSGHNTVSWYQQALGQGPQFIFQYYREEENGRGNFPPRFSGLQFPNYSSELNVNALELDDSALYLCASSLAIVNTEAFFGQGTRLTVV.

The rearrangement links TRBV12-3 or TRBV12-4 to TRBJ1-4; perhaps TRBD1 as D (6 bases). Trimming took 6 bases from V and 7 from J, leaving 12 bases between them. CDR3 length equals 13 residues. The CDR3 spells CASSYLGGEKLFF. The CDR3 DNA is TGTGCCAGCAGCTACCTAGGGGGTGAAAAACTGTTTTTT.

The rearrangement links TRBV7-9 to TRBJ2-1; D possibly corresponds to TRBD2 (5 bases). Per germline, CDR1 SEHNR and CDR2 FQNEAQ (reference sequence). This CDR3 has 15 residues. V was pared by 2 bases and J by 5 bases, with 13 bases between. The chain's CDR3 is CASSLPGGRDNEQFF. CDR3 bases: TGTGCCAGCAGCTTACCCGGCGGGCGGGACAATGAGCAGTTCTTC.

This rearrangement joins TRBV10-3 to TRBJ1-1; D gene ambiguous. Germline V gene lookup returns CDR1 ENHRY and CDR2 SYGVKD. V gave up 10 bases and J gave up 4 bases, with 7 bases separating them. This CDR3 region has 10 residues. CDR3 DNA sequence: TGTGCCACTGCGGGCACTGAAGCTTTCTTT. Amino acid sequence: CATAGTEAFF.

The gene calls are TRBV7-9 and TRBJ1-5; 7 positions agree with TRBD1. There are 15 residues in the CDR3. V shed 1 base, J shed 5 bases, and the junction held 5 bases outside the gene matches. CDR1 is SEHNR, CDR2 FQNEAQ, per germline (reference sequence). CDR3 region: CASSLGQGFYQPQHF. CDR3 coding DNA: TGTGCCAGCAGCTTAGGACAGGGCTTTTATCAGCCCCAGCATTTT.